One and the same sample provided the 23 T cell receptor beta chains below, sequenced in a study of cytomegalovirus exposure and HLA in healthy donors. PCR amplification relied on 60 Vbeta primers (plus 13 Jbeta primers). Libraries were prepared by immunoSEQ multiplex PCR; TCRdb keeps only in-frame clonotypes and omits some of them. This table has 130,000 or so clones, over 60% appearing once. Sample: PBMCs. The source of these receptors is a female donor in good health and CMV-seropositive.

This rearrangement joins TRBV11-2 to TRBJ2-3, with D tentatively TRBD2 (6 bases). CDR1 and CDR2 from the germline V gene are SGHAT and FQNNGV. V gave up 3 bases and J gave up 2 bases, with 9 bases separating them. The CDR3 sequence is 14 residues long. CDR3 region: CASSFGTPTDTQYF. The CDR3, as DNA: TGTGCCAGCAGCTTCGGGACTCCCACAGATACGCAGTATTTT.

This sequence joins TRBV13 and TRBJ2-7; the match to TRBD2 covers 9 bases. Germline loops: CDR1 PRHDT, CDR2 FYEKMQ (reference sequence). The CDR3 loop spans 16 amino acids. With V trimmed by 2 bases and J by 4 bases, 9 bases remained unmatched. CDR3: CASSLWAGGGGYEQYF. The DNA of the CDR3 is TGTGCCAGCAGCTTATGGGCTGGCGGGGGGGGGTACGAGCAGTACTTC.

For the CDR3, the DNA is TGTGCCAGCAGCTTAGCTGAGGATCAGCCCCAGCATTTT. Amino acids: CASSLAEDQPQHF. The gene calls are TRBV7-6 and TRBJ1-5; D gene unclear. Germline CDR1 is SGHVS and CDR2 is FNYEAQ. CDR3 length: 13 amino acids. V shed 0 bases and J shed 5 bases, with 5 bases lying between them. Full variable domain (rest looked up from reference TRBV7-6 and TRBJ1-5): GAGVSQSPRYKVTKRGQDVALRCDPISGHVSLYWYRQALGQGPEFLTYFNYEAQQDKSGLPNDRFSAERPEGSISTLTIQRTEQRDSAMYRCASSLAEDQPQHFGDGTRLSIL.

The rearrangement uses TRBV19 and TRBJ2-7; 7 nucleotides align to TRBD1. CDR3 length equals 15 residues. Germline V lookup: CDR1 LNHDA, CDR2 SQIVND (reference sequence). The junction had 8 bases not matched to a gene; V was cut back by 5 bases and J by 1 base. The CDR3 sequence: CASSASGQLSYEQYF. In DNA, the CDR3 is TGTGCCAGTAGTGCTTCGGGACAGCTATCCTACGAGCAGTACTTC.

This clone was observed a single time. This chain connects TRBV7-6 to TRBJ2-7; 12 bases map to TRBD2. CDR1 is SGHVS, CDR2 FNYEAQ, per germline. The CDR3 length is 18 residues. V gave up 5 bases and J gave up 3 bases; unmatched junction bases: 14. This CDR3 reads CASSPPLRTSGGNYEQYF. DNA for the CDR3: TGTGCCAGCAGCCCGCCTCTTAGAACTAGCGGGGGGAACTACGAGCAGTACTTC.

The CDR3 nucleotides are TGCGCCAGCAGCTTGACTCCTAGCCGCCCAGATACGCAGTATTTT. Protein: CASSLTPSRPDTQYF. This chain uses TRBV5-1 with TRBJ2-3, with a possible D match to TRBD2 (5 bases). Trimming took 1 base from V and 4 from J, leaving 13 bases between them. In germline, CDR1 is SGHRS, CDR2 YFSETQ. This CDR3 spans 15 amino acids.

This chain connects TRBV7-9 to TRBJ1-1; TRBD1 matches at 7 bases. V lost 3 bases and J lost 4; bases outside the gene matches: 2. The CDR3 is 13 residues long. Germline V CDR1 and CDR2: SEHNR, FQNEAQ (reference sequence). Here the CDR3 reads CASSFQGGTEAFF. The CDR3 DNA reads TGTGCCAGCAGCTTCCAGGGGGGCACTGAAGCTTTCTTT.

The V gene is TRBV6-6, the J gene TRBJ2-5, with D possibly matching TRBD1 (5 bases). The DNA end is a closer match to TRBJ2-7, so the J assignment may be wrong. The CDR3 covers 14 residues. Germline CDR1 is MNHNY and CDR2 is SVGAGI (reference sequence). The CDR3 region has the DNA TGTGCCAGTTTGGCCATACCAGGGTTGCACGAGCAGTACTTC. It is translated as CASLAIPGLHEQYF.

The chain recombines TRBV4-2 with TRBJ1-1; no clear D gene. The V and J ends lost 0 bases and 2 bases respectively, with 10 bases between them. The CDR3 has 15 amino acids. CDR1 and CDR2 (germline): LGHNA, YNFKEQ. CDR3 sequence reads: CASSQDYPVNTEAFF. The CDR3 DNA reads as TGTGCCAGCAGCCAAGATTACCCGGTCAACACTGAAGCTTTCTTT.

CDR3 in amino acids: CASSIGSTNQPQHF. CDR3 in DNA: TGTGCCAGTAGTATAGGGAGCACCAATCAGCCCCAGCATTTT. The V and J genes are TRBV19 and TRBJ1-5; D not resolved. The CDR3 length is 14 residues. Germline V lookup: CDR1 LNHDA, CDR2 SQIVND (reference sequence). V lost 1 base and J lost 3, with 7 bases in between.

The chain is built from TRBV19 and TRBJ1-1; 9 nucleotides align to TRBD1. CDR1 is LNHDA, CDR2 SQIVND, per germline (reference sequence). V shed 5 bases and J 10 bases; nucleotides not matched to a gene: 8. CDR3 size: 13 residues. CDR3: CASSVRDRVRAFF. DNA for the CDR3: TGTGCCAGTAGTGTCCGGGACAGGGTTCGAGCTTTCTTT.

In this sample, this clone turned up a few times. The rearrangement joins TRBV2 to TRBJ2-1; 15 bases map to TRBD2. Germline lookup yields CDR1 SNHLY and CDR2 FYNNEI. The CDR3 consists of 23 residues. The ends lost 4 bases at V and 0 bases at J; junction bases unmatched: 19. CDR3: CASSGPLDSGLAGGLSSYNEQFF. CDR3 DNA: TGTGCCAGCAGTGGCCCCCTGGACTCGGGACTAGCGGGAGGATTAAGCTCCTACAATGAGCAGTTCTTC. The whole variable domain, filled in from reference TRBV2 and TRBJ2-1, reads EPEVTQTPSHQVTQMGQEVILRCVPISNHLYFYWYRQILGQKVEFLVSFYNNEISEKSEIFDDQFSVERPDGSNFTLKIRSTKLEDSAMYFCASSGPLDSGLAGGLSSYNEQFFGPGTRLTVL.

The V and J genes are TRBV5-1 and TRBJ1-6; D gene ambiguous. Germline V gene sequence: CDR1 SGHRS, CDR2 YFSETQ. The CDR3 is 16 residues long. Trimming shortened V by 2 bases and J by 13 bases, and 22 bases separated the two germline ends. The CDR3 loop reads CASSLGQIDYLHPLHF. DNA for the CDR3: TGCGCCAGCAGCTTAGGGCAGATAGACTACCTTCACCCCCTCCACTTT. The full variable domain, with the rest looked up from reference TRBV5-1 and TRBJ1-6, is KAGVTQTPRYLIKTRGQQVTLSCSPISGHRSVSWYQQTPGQGLQFLFEYFSETQRNKGNFPGRFSGRQFSNSRSEMNVSTLELGDSALYLCASSLGQIDYLHPLHFGNGTRLTVT.

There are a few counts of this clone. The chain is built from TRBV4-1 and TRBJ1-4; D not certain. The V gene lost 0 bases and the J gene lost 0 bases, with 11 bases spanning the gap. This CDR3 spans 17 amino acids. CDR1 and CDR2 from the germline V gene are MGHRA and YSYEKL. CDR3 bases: TGCGCCAGCAGCCAAGAACGGGGAGGTGCAACTAATGAAAAACTGTTTTTT. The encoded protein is CASSQERGGATNEKLFF.

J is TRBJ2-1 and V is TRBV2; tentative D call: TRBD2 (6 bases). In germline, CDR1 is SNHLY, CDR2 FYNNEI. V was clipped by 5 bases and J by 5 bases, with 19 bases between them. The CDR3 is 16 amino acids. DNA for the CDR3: TGTGCCAGCAGTCGACTAGGAACCCTGAGAGACAATGAGCAGTTCTTC. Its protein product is CASSRLGTLRDNEQFF. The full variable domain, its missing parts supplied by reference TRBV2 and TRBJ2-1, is EPEVTQTPSHQVTQMGQEVILRCVPISNHLYFYWYRQILGQKVEFLVSFYNNEISEKSEIFDDQFSVERPDGSNFTLKIRSTKLEDSAMYFCASSRLGTLRDNEQFFGPGTRLTVL.

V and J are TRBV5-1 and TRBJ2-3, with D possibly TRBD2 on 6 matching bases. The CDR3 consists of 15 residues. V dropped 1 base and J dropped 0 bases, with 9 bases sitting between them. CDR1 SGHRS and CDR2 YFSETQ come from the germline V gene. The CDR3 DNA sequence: TGCGCCAGCAGCTTGACGGGGGACAGCACAGATACGCAGTATTTT. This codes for CASSLTGDSTDTQYF.

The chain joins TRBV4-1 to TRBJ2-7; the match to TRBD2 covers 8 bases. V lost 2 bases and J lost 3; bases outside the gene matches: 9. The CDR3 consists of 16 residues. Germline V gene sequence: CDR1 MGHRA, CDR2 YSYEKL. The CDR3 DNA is TGCGCCAGCAGCCAATCTGGAGCGGGAGTAGGCTACGAGCAGTACTTC. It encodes CASSQSGAGVGYEQYF.

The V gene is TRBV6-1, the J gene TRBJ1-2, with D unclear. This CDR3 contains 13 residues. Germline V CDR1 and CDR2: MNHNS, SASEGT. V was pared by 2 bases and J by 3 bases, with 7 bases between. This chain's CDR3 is CASSETSYYGYTF. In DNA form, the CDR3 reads TGTGCCAGCAGTGAAACATCCTACTATGGCTACACCTTC.

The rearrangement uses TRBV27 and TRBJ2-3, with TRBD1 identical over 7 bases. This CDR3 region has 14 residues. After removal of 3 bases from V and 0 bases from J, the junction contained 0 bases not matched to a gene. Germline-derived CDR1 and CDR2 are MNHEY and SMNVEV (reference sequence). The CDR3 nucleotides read TGTGCCAGCAGTTTGACAGGGAGCACAGATACGCAGTATTTT. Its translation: CASSLTGSTDTQYF.

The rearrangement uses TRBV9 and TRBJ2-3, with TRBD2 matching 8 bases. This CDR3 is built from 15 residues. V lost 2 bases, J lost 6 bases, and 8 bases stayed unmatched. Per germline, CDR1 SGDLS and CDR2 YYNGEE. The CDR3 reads CASSVDGLAKDTQYF. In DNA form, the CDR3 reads TGTGCCAGCAGCGTTGATGGACTAGCAAAGGATACGCAGTATTTT.

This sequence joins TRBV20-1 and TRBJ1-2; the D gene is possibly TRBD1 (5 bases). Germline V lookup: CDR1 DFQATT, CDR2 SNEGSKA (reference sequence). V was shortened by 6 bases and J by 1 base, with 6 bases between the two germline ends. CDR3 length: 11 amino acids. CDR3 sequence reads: CSADSNYGYTF. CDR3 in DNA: TGCAGTGCCGACAGTAACTATGGCTACACCTTC.

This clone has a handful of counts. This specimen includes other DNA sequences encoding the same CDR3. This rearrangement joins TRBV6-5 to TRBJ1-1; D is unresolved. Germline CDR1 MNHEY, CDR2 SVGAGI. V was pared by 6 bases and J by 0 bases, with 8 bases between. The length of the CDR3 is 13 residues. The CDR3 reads CASSLTVNTEAFF. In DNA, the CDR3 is TGTGCCAGCAGCCTCACAGTGAACACTGAAGCTTTCTTT.

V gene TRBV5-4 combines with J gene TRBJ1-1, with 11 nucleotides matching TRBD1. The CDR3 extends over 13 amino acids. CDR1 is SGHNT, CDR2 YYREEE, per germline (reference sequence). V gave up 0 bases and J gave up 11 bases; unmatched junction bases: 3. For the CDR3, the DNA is TGTGCCAGCAGCTTGGGGACAGGGGGCGGCGCTTTCTTT. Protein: CASSLGTGGGAFF.